This T cell receptor beta chain was observed in a study of blood T cell repertoires in COVID-19. For the study at large: Acute-phase and convalescent COVID-19 samples originated in the United States, Italy and Spain. Sample material is recorded as cDNA or gDNA derived from T cells, B-cell-depleted T cells, or PBMCs.

Unmatched junction bases numbered 6, after V lost 4 bases and J lost 6 bases. The CDR3 has 15 residues. CDR1 is SGHKS and CDR2 is YYEKEE in the germline V gene (reference sequence). Authors' analysis steps: Quantification of nucleated cells was approximated via reference gene primer amplification. This table comes from immunoSEQ multiplex PCR, and its TCRdb copy is limited to in-frame clones, with some not included. V, J and clone size are those of that table, while D and trimming were read from the DNA. The sample contains approximately 110,000 clones, about 91% of which appear only once. The rearrangement links TRBV5-5 to TRBJ2-2; TRBD1 matches at 10 bases. The sample was peripheral blood. The sequence was obtained from a woman in her fifties or sixties with active or convalescent COVID-19. DNA for the CDR3: TGTGCCAGCAGCGAGCTCGGACAGGGGGCCGGGGAGCTGTTTTTT. The encoded protein is CASSELGQGAGELFF.